Listed below are T cell receptor beta chains from one sample, sequenced in a study of blood T cell repertoires in COVID-19. Clones were sequenced by immunoSEQ multiplex PCR, and TCRdb holds only the in-frame ones, with some missing. The data hold 250,000 to 400,000 clones, with roughly 90% observed a single time. The sequenced material came from peripheral blood. The receptors originated from a woman younger than 45 with COVID-19, enrolled during active disease. The CDR3 runs from the conserved cysteine through the conserved F or W. Each record gives: J gene, D gene, clone size, V gene, CDR3 protein, CDR3 DNA. D genes are given only for firm matches. Clone size appears in some rows only: once, few, many, or a class for an expanded clone.

j_call: TRBJ1-1
d_call: -
clone_size: few
v_call: TRBV18
cdr3_aa: CASSPPSQGMNTEAFF
cdr3_nt: TGTGCCAGCTCACCACCATCACAGGGAATGAACACTGAAGCTTTCTTT

j_call: TRBJ2-3
d_call: TRBD2
clone_size: -
v_call: TRBV11-2
cdr3_aa: CASTLRLAGGGTDTQYF
cdr3_nt: TGTGCCAGCACCCTTAGGCTAGCGGGAGGAGGTACAGATACGCAGTATTTT

j_call: TRBJ1-3
d_call: -
clone_size: -
v_call: TRBV6-5
cdr3_aa: CASSGTGNTIYF
cdr3_nt: TGTGCCAGCAGCGGGACTGGAAACACCATATATTTT

j_call: TRBJ2-5
d_call: -
clone_size: -
v_call: TRBV27
cdr3_aa: CASSLSRQKQETQYF
cdr3_nt: TGTGCCAGCAGTTTATCGAGGCAGAAACAAGAGACCCAGTACTTC

j_call: TRBJ2-1
d_call: TRBD2
clone_size: -
v_call: TRBV28
cdr3_aa: CASTPRTSGSNNEQFF
cdr3_nt: TGTGCCAGCACCCCGCGGACTAGCGGGAGTAACAATGAGCAGTTCTTC

j_call: TRBJ1-2
d_call: -
clone_size: -
v_call: TRBV23-1
cdr3_aa: CASSQSARPRGYTF
cdr3_nt: TGCGCCAGCAGTCAATCGGCCAGGCCTCGGGGCTACACCTTC

j_call: TRBJ2-1
d_call: TRBD2
clone_size: -
v_call: TRBV30
cdr3_aa: CAWRVTSGAYNEQFF
cdr3_nt: TGTGCCTGGAGGGTCACTAGCGGAGCCTACAATGAGCAGTTCTTC

j_call: TRBJ2-5
d_call: TRBD2
clone_size: -
v_call: TRBV19
cdr3_aa: CASRGTSGPYQETQYF
cdr3_nt: TGTGCCAGTAGAGGGACTAGCGGGCCGTACCAAGAGACCCAGTACTTC

j_call: TRBJ1-2
d_call: -
clone_size: -
v_call: TRBV27
cdr3_aa: CASSLDPGNYGYTF
cdr3_nt: TGTGCCAGCAGTTTAGACCCCGGGAACTATGGCTACACCTTC

j_call: TRBJ1-1
d_call: TRBD1
clone_size: once
v_call: TRBV5-6
cdr3_aa: CASSRTGTFEAFF
cdr3_nt: TGTGCCAGCAGCCGGACAGGGACTTTTGAAGCTTTCTTT

j_call: TRBJ1-2
d_call: -
clone_size: -
v_call: TRBV2
cdr3_aa: CASRIYRNNYGYTF
cdr3_nt: TGTGCCAGCAGGATCTACAGGAATAACTATGGCTACACCTTC

j_call: TRBJ2-1
d_call: -
clone_size: -
v_call: TRBV27
cdr3_aa: CASSPNYNEQFF
cdr3_nt: TGTGCCAGCAGCCCCAACTACAATGAGCAGTTCTTC

j_call: TRBJ2-7
d_call: -
clone_size: -
v_call: TRBV6-5
cdr3_aa: CASSQGSYEQYF
cdr3_nt: TGTGCCAGCTCACAGGGATCCTACGAGCAGTACTTC

j_call: TRBJ1-4
d_call: TRBD1
clone_size: once
v_call: TRBV6-5
cdr3_aa: CASKTGTNEKLFF
cdr3_nt: TGTGCCAGCAAGACAGGGACTAATGAAAAACTGTTTTTT

j_call: TRBJ2-3
d_call: -
clone_size: -
v_call: TRBV9
cdr3_aa: CASSVEGRRADTQYF
cdr3_nt: TGTGCCAGCAGCGTAGAAGGGAGGAGGGCAGATACGCAGTATTTT

j_call: TRBJ2-1
d_call: -
clone_size: -
v_call: TRBV7-9
cdr3_aa: CASSLQAYNEQFF
cdr3_nt: TGTGCCAGCAGTTTACAGGCCTACAATGAGCAGTTCTTC

j_call: TRBJ2-7
d_call: TRBD2
clone_size: once
v_call: TRBV7-2
cdr3_aa: CASSLTSGRVGEQYF
cdr3_nt: TGTGCCAGCAGCTTAACTAGCGGGAGGGTTGGCGAGCAGTACTTC

j_call: TRBJ1-5
d_call: TRBD1
clone_size: -
v_call: TRBV7-9
cdr3_aa: CASSPTGDGNQPQHF
cdr3_nt: TGTGCCAGCAGCCCAACAGGGGACGGCAATCAGCCCCAGCATTTT

j_call: TRBJ1-4
d_call: -
clone_size: -
v_call: TRBV30
cdr3_aa: CAWQQEKLFF
cdr3_nt: TGTGCCTGGCAACAAGAAAAACTGTTTTTT

j_call: TRBJ2-3
d_call: TRBD2
clone_size: -
v_call: TRBV3-1/TRBV3-2
cdr3_aa: CASSQGLAGVTDTQYF
cdr3_nt: TGTGCCAGCAGCCAAGGCCTAGCGGGGGTCACAGATACGCAGTATTTT

j_call: TRBJ2-3
d_call: -
clone_size: -
v_call: TRBV2
cdr3_aa: CASSELGPGRVTDTQYF
cdr3_nt: TGTGCCAGCAGTGAACTGGGGCCTGGCCGGGTCACAGATACGCAGTATTTT

j_call: TRBJ2-1
d_call: TRBD2
clone_size: -
v_call: TRBV7-3
cdr3_aa: CASSLRAGGPDEQFF
cdr3_nt: TGTGCCAGCAGCTTAAGAGCGGGAGGGCCGGATGAGCAGTTCTTC

j_call: TRBJ2-1
d_call: -
clone_size: -
v_call: TRBV5-4
cdr3_aa: CASSFSLDSYNEQFF
cdr3_nt: TGTGCCAGCAGCTTTAGTCTAGACTCCTACAATGAGCAGTTCTTC